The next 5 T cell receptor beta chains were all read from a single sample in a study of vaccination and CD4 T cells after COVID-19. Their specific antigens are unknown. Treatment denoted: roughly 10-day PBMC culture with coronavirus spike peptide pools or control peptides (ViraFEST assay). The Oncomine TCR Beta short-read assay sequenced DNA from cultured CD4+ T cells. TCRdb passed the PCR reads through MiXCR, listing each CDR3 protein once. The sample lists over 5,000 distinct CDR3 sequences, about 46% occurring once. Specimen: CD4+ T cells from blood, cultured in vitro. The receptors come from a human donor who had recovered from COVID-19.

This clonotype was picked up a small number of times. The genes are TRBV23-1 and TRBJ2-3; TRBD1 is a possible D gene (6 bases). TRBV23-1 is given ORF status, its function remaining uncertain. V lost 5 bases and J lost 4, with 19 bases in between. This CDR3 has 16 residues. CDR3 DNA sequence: TGCGCCAGCAGTGTACACAGGGCCTACGGGGCAGATACGCAGTATTTT. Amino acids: CASSVHRAYGADTQYF.

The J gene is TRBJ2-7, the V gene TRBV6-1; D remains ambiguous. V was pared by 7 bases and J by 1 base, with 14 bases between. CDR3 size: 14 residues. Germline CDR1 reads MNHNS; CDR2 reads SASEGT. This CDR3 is CASTRESGSYEQYF. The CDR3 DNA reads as TGTGCCAGCACTAGGGAATCTGGGTCCTACGAGCAGTACTTC.

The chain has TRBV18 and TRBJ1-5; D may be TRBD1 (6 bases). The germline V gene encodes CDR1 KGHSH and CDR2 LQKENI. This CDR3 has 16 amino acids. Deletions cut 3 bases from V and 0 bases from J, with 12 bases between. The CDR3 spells CASSPGGGNSNQPQHF. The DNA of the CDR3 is TGTGCCAGCTCACCGGGGGGCGGTAATAGCAATCAGCCCCAGCATTTT.

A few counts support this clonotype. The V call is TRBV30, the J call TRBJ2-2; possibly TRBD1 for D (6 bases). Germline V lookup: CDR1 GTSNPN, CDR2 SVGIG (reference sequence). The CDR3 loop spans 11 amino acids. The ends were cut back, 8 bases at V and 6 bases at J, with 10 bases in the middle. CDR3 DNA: TGTGCCCTGTGGGGGCCCGGGGAGCTGTTTTTT. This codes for CALWGPGELFF.

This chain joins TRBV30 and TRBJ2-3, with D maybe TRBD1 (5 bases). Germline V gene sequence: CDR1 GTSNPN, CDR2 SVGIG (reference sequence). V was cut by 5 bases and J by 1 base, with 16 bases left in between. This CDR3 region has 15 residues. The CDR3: CAWGRTSAGTDTQYF. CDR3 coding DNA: TGTGCCTGGGGACGGACATCGGCTGGCACAGATACGCAGTATTTT.